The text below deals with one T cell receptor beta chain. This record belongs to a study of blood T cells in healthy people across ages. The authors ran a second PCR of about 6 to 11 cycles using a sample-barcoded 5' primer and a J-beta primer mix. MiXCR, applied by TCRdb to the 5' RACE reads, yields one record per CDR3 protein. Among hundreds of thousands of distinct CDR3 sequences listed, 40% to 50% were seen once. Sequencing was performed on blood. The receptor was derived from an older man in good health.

In nucleotides, the CDR3 is TGTGCCATCAGTGGGGGACAGGGGAACACTGAAGCTTTCTTT. Protein product: CAISGGQGNTEAFF. This chain joins TRBV10-3 and TRBJ1-1; the match to TRBD1 covers 9 bases. The CDR3 covers 14 residues. Germline CDR1 ENHRY, CDR2 SYGVKD. J was trimmed by 1 base and V by 4 bases; bases with no gene match: 1.